This paragraph covers one T cell receptor (beta chain) sequence. Its antigen specificity is not known. No base qualities exist here, and no much larger clone lies one base off it. Reading from cysteine to phenylalanine, the CDR3 counts 13 amino acids. Left in the record is the CDR3 DNA by itself, 39 bases read in frame from the first base. The germline V gene yields SGHTS for CDR1 and YDEGEE for CDR2. Relative to germline, V is 4 bases shorter and J is 3 bases shorter, with 8 bases between their ends. The data originate from a study of vaccination effects on CD4 cells after COVID-19 (dated by TCRdb to between 2021 and 2022). Study-wide context: Participants received two doses of either the BNT162b2 or the mRNA-1273 mRNA SARS-CoV-2 vaccine. In two convalescent patients, pre-vaccine samples were collected 16 days and one week ahead of the first dose, 142 and 148 days after COVID-19 diagnosis. SARS-CoV-2 spike-specific CD4+ TCR repertoires were compared before and after mRNA vaccination in COVID-19 convalescent patients and in infection-naive vaccine recipients. Altogether, about 10 COVID-19 convalescent patients and several SARS-CoV-2-naive healthy vaccine recipients made up the full study. Cultures from other donors in the study were sequenced using the Oncomine TCR Beta short-read assay on an Illumina iSeq 100. Points the paper makes about the study in general: Clones induced by infection and clones induced by vaccination both contracted markedly at late timepoints after vaccination, which fits with T cell responses waning over time. In convalescent patients, the post-vaccine spike-reactive repertoire consisted mainly of new vaccine-induced clones, largely distinct from infection-induced clones. Limitations of the study were the small number of convalescent patients and the absence of early post-infection timepoints.

To prepare the library, the immunoSEQ multiplex PCR assay was applied. DNA from the cultured and isolated CD4+ T cells underwent TCR beta CDR3 sequencing. As for the authors' bioinformatics: Non-productive TCR sequences were discarded, and reads were trimmed to the CDR3 region, with only CDR3s of 7 or more amino acids retained. Antigen-specific clonotypes were identified using the MANAFEST web app by comparison of expansion in peptide wells against reference cultures. To be called positive, a clone needed expansion at FDR<0.05 compared with the reference and with all other wells, an odds ratio greater than 5, and a frequency greater than 0.1% in two replicate wells. A clonotype was called cross-reactive if it was significantly expanded both in SARS-CoV-2 spike wells and in at least one common cold coronavirus spike condition. CDR3 similarity was assessed by Levenshtein distance with the stringdist R package, and unrooted trees were built with ape in R 3.6.1. TCRdb stores this immuneACCESS table with in-frame sequences only. Part of the clones is absent; in the studies checked, under half of the shortfall reflects unresolved V genes, and no reason is known for the rest. The V and J calls and clone size are taken from that table; D and trimming were inferred from the DNA. The sample table shows 35,000 to 55,000 clones, and about 68% are seen once. The top ten clonotypes cover approximately 29% of the sample.

To identify antigen-specific CD4+ T cell clonotypes by their expansion, the ViraFEST assay first stimulated PBMC with viral peptide pools and then applied TCR sequencing. After about 9 days of culture, CD4+ T cells were isolated with the EasySep CD4+ T cell isolation kit. PCR-confirmed SARS-CoV-2 infection had occurred in convalescent patients between March and December 2020, before the Alpha, Beta and Delta variants emerged in the United States. A few million PBMC per well were cultured with about 10 ug/ml peptides in IMDM containing approximately 4.5% human AB serum, approximately 10 IU/ml IL-2 and gentamicin. Half of the culture medium was replaced with fresh IL-2-containing medium on days 3 and 7. Unless otherwise noted, each peptide stimulation condition was cultured in triplicate wells. PBMC were separated from whole blood using Ficoll-Paque Plus gradient centrifugation and were then either cryopreserved at -140C or used fresh. The QIAamp micro DNA kit was used to extract genomic DNA from the cultured CD4+ T cells.

The chain employs TRBV5-8 and TRBJ1-5, with a tentative D gene TRBD1 over 6 matching bases. The origin of this receptor is a human donor who had a prior SARS-CoV-2 infection. The source was CD4+ T cells from PBMCs cultured with a peptide pool, collected before COVID-19 vaccination. The DNA sequence is TGTGCCAGCAGCCACAGGGCCAATCAGCCCCAGCATTTT. It translates as CASSHRANQPQHF.